This T cell receptor beta chain stems from a study of early T cells in non-severe SARS-CoV-2 infection. Attached unique molecular identifiers marked individual cDNA molecules. TCRdb fed the 5' RACE reads into MiXCR, producing one record per CDR3 protein. The repertoire includes some 58,000 distinct CDR3 sequences, roughly 10% of them detected once, and less than 3.5% sits in the top ten. This clonotype was counted between two and nine times. The CDR3 covers 18 residues. Trimming at V came to 6 bases and at J to 0 bases, leaving 7 bases not matched to a gene. The germline CDR1 and CDR2 sequences are MNHNS and SASEGT.

The clonotype originates from an adult who was a healthcare worker with PCR-confirmed SARS-CoV-2 infection or an uninfected control (not recorded which). The chain joins TRBV6-1 to TRBJ2-1; 14 nucleotides agree with TRBD2. This specimen was whole blood, taken at baseline. Here the CDR3 reads CASRGLAGAASSYNEQFF. CDR3 DNA sequence: TGTGCCAGCAGGGGACTAGCGGGAGCAGCCAGCTCCTACAATGAGCAGTTCTTC.